This T cell receptor beta chain came from a study of regulatory T cells in long-lasting Graves disease. The germline V gene has CDR1 KGHSH and CDR2 LQKENI. V was trimmed by 3 bases and J by 3 bases, leaving 14 bases between them. The CDR3 has 16 amino acids. Time point meaning: newly diagnosed GD, antithyroid drugs for less than 3 months. Extracted PBMC RNA gave rise to the TCR library. This clonotype was counted ten times or more. Library construction for TCR beta used iRepertoire HTBI primers and Arm-PCR of CDR3 regions. TCRdb analysed the multiplex PCR reads with MiXCR anew, one entry per CDR3 protein. The table records about 210,000 distinct CDR3 sequences, roughly 20% of them present only once. The data were also submitted as part of a second study, on T cells in Graves' hyperthyroidism and ophthalmopathy.

V and J are TRBV18 and TRBJ2-2; D might be TRBD2 (6 bases). This TCR came from a woman between 25 and 40 years old with Graves disease. The specimen comprised peripheral blood mononuclear cells (PBMCs), sampled at new diagnosis, from a patient treated with antithyroid drugs. In DNA, the CDR3 is TGTGCCAGCTCACCGTTAATGACGGGAGACACCGGGGAGCTGTTTTTT. This sequence encodes CASSPLMTGDTGELFF.